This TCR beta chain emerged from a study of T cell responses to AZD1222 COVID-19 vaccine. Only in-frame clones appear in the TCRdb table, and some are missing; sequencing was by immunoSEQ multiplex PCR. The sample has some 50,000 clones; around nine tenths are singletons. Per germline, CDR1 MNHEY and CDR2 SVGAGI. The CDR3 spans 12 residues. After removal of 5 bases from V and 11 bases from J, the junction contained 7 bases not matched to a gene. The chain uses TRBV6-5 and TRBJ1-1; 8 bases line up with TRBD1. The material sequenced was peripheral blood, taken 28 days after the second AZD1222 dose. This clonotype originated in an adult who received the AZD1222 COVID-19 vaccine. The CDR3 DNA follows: TGTGCCAGCAGTCCGACGACAGGGGCGGCTTTCTTT. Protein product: CASSPTTGAAFF.